Below, 21 T cell receptor beta chains from the same sample are listed, as sequenced in a study of CD4+ T cells in melanoma. Clones were sequenced by immunoSEQ multiplex PCR, and TCRdb holds only the in-frame ones, with some missing. Of around 19,000 clones detected, 65% to 85% appear once; the ten largest clones hold approximately 5.6%. Sample: cells from a culture (not recorded whether cultured in vitro). The receptors originated from a human donor with melanoma.

This sequence joins TRBV7-2 and TRBJ2-5, with 8 bases that match TRBD2. The CDR3 length is 16 residues. Germline lookup yields CDR1 SGHTA and CDR2 FQGNSA. The trim removed 3 bases at V and 5 bases at J, leaving 11 bases unmatched. The DNA of the CDR3 is TGTGCCAGCAGCTTGCCGGGACTAGATTTTTCGGAGACCCAGTACTTC. This sequence encodes CASSLPGLDFSETQYF.

This clone was observed a handful of times. The V gene is TRBV11-2, the J gene TRBJ1-5; D ambiguous. V lost 1 base to trimming and J lost 4 bases, with 11 bases between them. Germline CDR1 and CDR2: SGHAT and FQNNGV. This CDR3 contains 15 residues. The CDR3 region is CASSLGLTLNQPQHF. For the CDR3, the DNA is TGTGCCAGCAGCTTAGGTCTGACCTTAAATCAGCCCCAGCATTTT.

V and J are TRBV7-8 and TRBJ2-7, with D maybe TRBD2 (6 bases). The length of the CDR3 is 15 residues. Trimming left V 5 bases short and J 0 bases short, with 14 bases between. Germline assignment: CDR1 SGHVS and CDR2 FQNEAQ. For the CDR3, the DNA is TGTGCCAGCAGCCTGGAGGGATGGGTCTCCTACGAGCAGTACTTC. It specifies CASSLEGWVSYEQYF.

The chain's CDR3 is CASSDPGRGSFF. The CDR3 DNA reads TGTGCCAGCAGTGACCCTGGACGCGGTTCTTTCTTT. The rearrangement links TRBV6-1 to TRBJ1-1; D unclear. The CDR3 is made up of 12 amino acids. Germline CDR1 MNHNS, CDR2 SASEGT. Deletions cut 3 bases from V and 12 bases from J, with 14 bases between.

This clone has only one observation. This chain connects TRBV29-1 to TRBJ2-7, with D tentatively TRBD2 (6 bases). CDR1 SQVTM and CDR2 ANQGSEA come from the germline V gene. The V gene lost 5 bases and the J gene lost 5 bases, with 19 bases spanning the gap. This CDR3 is 14 amino acids long. This chain's CDR3 is CSVQGGREVDEQYF. CDR3 DNA: TGCAGCGTTCAGGGCGGCAGGGAGGTAGACGAGCAGTACTTC.

The chain uses TRBV5-1 and TRBJ2-2; TRBD1 matches at 11 bases. With V trimmed by 0 bases and J by 4 bases, 14 bases remained unmatched. CDR1 and CDR2 from the germline V gene are SGHRS and YFSETQ. The CDR3 extends over 20 amino acids. The DNA of the CDR3 is TGCGCCAGCAGCTTGGCCCTTACAAGGACAGGGGGCCGATCCACCGGGGAGCTGTTTTTT. This translates into CASSLALTRTGGRSTGELFF.

The chain has TRBV27 and TRBJ2-3, with 10 positions matching TRBD1. Trimming at V came to 3 bases and at J to 2 bases, leaving 8 bases not matched to a gene. Germline V gene sequence: CDR1 MNHEY, CDR2 SMNVEV (reference sequence). The CDR3 runs to 17 residues. CDR3 in amino acids: CASSFTGTGVFTDTQYF. The CDR3 DNA reads TGTGCCAGCAGTTTTACCGGGACAGGGGTTTTCACAGATACGCAGTATTTT.

This clone was recorded once. The chain employs TRBV27 and TRBJ1-5, with 7 nucleotides matching TRBD1. This CDR3 spans 15 amino acids. Germline values: CDR1 MNHEY, CDR2 SMNVEV (reference sequence). V dropped 6 bases and J dropped 2; count of bases not matched to a gene: 7. The CDR3 DNA reads TGTGCCAGCAGGGGCAGTACAGGGGGCAATCAGCCCCAGCATTTT. Encoded protein: CASRGSTGGNQPQHF.

The genes are TRBV7-9 and TRBJ2-3; D uncertain. Germline lookup yields CDR1 SEHNR and CDR2 FQNEAQ (reference sequence). Trimming stripped 1 base from V and 8 bases from J, with 10 bases between. This CDR3 comprises 13 residues. The CDR3 nucleotides read TGTGCCAGCAGCTTAGTCGGTGTCGGTACGCAGTATTTT. The encoded protein is CASSLVGVGTQYF.

In its sample, this clone was seen a few times. The J gene is TRBJ1-2, the V gene TRBV7-9; no firm D call. The germline V gene encodes CDR1 SEHNR and CDR2 FQNEAQ (reference sequence). V was cut by 1 base and J by 8 bases, with 11 bases left in between. The CDR3 length is 13 residues. This chain's CDR3 is CASSLVTGWGYTF. As DNA, the CDR3 is TGTGCCAGCAGCTTAGTAACGGGTTGGGGCTACACCTTC.

The V call is TRBV2, the J call TRBJ1-1, with unresolved D. CDR1 and CDR2 (germline): SNHLY, FYNNEI. This CDR3 is built from 12 residues. With 6 bases removed from V and 10 bases from J, the gap between germline ends came to 15 bases. The CDR3 protein is CASRVQEGGAFF. The CDR3 DNA reads TGTGCCAGCAGAGTACAAGAGGGTGGAGCTTTCTTT. The complete variable domain, with remaining parts taken from reference TRBV2 and TRBJ1-1, reads EPEVTQTPSHQVTQMGQEVILRCVPISNHLYFYWYRQILGQKVEFLVSFYNNEISEKSEIFDDQFSVERPDGSNFTLKIRSTKLEDSAMYFCASRVQEGGAFFGQGTRLTVV.

This chain joins TRBV7-9 and TRBJ2-7; TRBD2 is a possible D gene (7 bases). V lost 1 base to trimming and J lost 4 bases, with 11 bases between them. CDR3 length equals 14 residues. Germline V gene sequence: CDR1 SEHNR, CDR2 FQNEAQ (reference sequence). The CDR3, as DNA: TGTGCCAGCAGCTTAGGGGGGGGCCCTTACGAGCAGTACTTC. It yields the protein CASSLGGGPYEQYF.

The gene calls are TRBV5-6 and TRBJ2-1; no clear D. The germline gives CDR1 SGHDT, CDR2 YYEEEE. The CDR3 consists of 13 residues. V shed 1 base and J shed 3 bases, with 5 bases lying between them. CDR3 in amino acids: CASSLNLYNEQFF. The CDR3 nucleotides read TGTGCCAGCAGCTTGAACCTCTACAATGAGCAGTTCTTC.

The V call is TRBV29-1, the J call TRBJ1-1; D gene uncertain. V was shortened by 4 bases and J by 0 bases, with 6 bases between the two germline ends. The germline gives CDR1 SQVTM, CDR2 ANQGSEA. There are 12 residues in the CDR3. In nucleotides, the CDR3 is TGCAGCGTTGGGCGAATGAACACTGAAGCTTTCTTT. Amino acid sequence: CSVGRMNTEAFF. The full variable domain, its missing parts supplied by reference TRBV29-1 and TRBJ1-1, is SAVISQKPSRDICQRGTSLTIQCQVDSQVTMMFWYRQQPGQSLTLIATANQGSEATYESGFVIDKFPISRPNLTFSTLTVSNMSPEDSSIYLCSVGRMNTEAFFGQGTRLTVV.

This sequence joins TRBV7-3 and TRBJ2-6; perhaps TRBD1 as D (5 bases). With 3 bases removed from V and 0 bases from J, the gap between germline ends came to 6 bases. In germline, CDR1 is SGHTA, CDR2 FQGTGA. CDR3 size: 15 residues. This chain's CDR3 is CASSFQGSGANVLTF. CDR3 DNA: TGTGCCAGCAGCTTCCAGGGCTCTGGGGCCAACGTCCTGACTTTC.

The CDR3 is CASTVDSYNSPLHF. The CDR3 DNA sequence: TGTGCCAGTACGGTGGACAGCTATAATTCACCCCTCCACTTT. The chain couples TRBV19 to TRBJ1-6, with a weak D call TRBD1 (6 bases). The V gene's germline CDR1 is LNHDA and CDR2 SQIVND (reference sequence). V lost 7 bases, J lost 3 bases, and 10 bases lay in between. The CDR3 consists of 14 residues.

The gene calls are TRBV7-9 and TRBJ1-4; no clear D. Germline V gene data show CDR1 as SEHNR and CDR2 as FQNEAQ (reference sequence). The CDR3 contains 15 residues. With 5 bases removed from V and 0 bases from J, the gap between germline ends came to 10 bases. CDR3 residues: CASSLQIATNEKLFF. The CDR3 DNA reads TGTGCCAGCAGCCTACAGATTGCAACTAATGAAAAACTGTTTTTT.

The chain couples TRBV7-9 to TRBJ2-1; 8 nucleotides agree with TRBD2. There are 17 residues in the CDR3. Trimming cost V 3 bases and J 3 bases; bases outside gene matches: 10. CDR1 SEHNR and CDR2 FQNEAQ come from the germline V gene (reference sequence). Written as DNA, the CDR3 is TGTGCCAGCAGCTTCTCGGCTATAGCGGGGAGCTACAATGAGCAGTTCTTC. Protein product: CASSFSAIAGSYNEQFF.

The chain uses TRBV18 and TRBJ1-1; perhaps TRBD1 as D (6 bases). This CDR3 is 14 amino acids long. Germline V gives CDR1 KGHSH, CDR2 LQKENI. Trimming stripped 1 base from V and 3 bases from J, with 9 bases between. This chain's CDR3 is CASSPLQGDTEAFF. The DNA of the CDR3 is TGTGCCAGCTCACCACTACAGGGCGACACTGAAGCTTTCTTT.

The gene calls are TRBV5-1 and TRBJ2-3; a weak D match, TRBD1 (6 bases). The CDR3 length is 16 residues. Germline V CDR1 and CDR2: SGHRS, YFSETQ. Trimming removed 2 bases from V and 2 bases from J, with 15 bases in between. CDR3 sequence: CASSFRDTIPTDTQYF. The CDR3 DNA reads as TGCGCCAGCAGCTTCCGGGACACTATCCCCACAGATACGCAGTATTTT.

This clone was detected a few times. The chain carries TRBV2 and TRBJ1-4; weak D call: TRBD1 (5 bases). CDR3 length: 15 amino acids. V lost 6 bases and J lost 5, with 16 bases in between. Germline V gives CDR1 SNHLY, CDR2 FYNNEI. The CDR3 nucleotides read TGTGCCAGCAGGGCAGGCGGGGGTAAGAATGAAAAACTGTTTTTT. This sequence encodes CASRAGGGKNEKLFF.